What follows are 11 T cell receptor beta chains derived from one specimen sequenced in a study of blood T cell repertoires in COVID-19. Measured with immunoSEQ multiplex PCR; TCRdb has only the in-frame clones, and not every one. The table lists around 380,000 clones, about 80% of them singletons. Sequenced sample: peripheral blood. Receptors originate from a human donor with acute or convalescent COVID-19. The donor label of this sample is uncertain.

Comment on this clone: A much larger clone differs by one base, so this may be a read error. V gene TRBV6-2 or TRBV6-3 combines with J gene TRBJ1-5; D remains unclear. The CDR3 runs 15 residues. V was cut by 2 bases and J by 0 bases, with 8 bases left in between. The germline V gene encodes CDR1 MNHEY and CDR2 SVGEGT. For the CDR3, the DNA is TGTGCCAGCAGTTACAGAGGGCTTAGCAATCAGCCCCAGCATTTT. As protein: CASSYRGLSNQPQHF.

J is TRBJ2-5 and V is TRBV6-1, with 7 bases lining up with TRBD2. From germline, CDR1 is MNHNS and CDR2 SASEGT. The V gene end was trimmed by 4 bases and the J gene end by 5 bases; junction bases not matched to a gene: 13. This CDR3 has 16 residues. CDR3: CASSGPLSGTRETQYF. DNA for the CDR3: TGTGCCAGCAGTGGCCCCTTAAGCGGGACCCGGGAGACCCAGTACTTC.

This chain uses TRBV10-3 with TRBJ1-1; D is unclear. CDR1 ENHRY and CDR2 SYGVKD come from the germline V gene. The ends were cut back, 4 bases at V and 7 bases at J, with 13 bases in the middle. The length of the CDR3 is 13 residues. The CDR3 DNA reads TGTGCCATCAGTGCCACCACGTCCAGTGAAGCTTTCTTT. This codes for CAISATTSSEAFF.

This sequence joins TRBV3-1 (or the pseudogene TRBV3-2) and TRBJ1-2; D is ambiguous. Germline CDR1 LGHDT, CDR2 YNNKEL (reference sequence). The CDR3 loop spans 12 amino acids. Trimming removed 1 base at V and 8 bases at J, with 8 bases between. The CDR3 sequence is CASSQVPQGYTF. The CDR3, as DNA: TGTGCCAGCAGCCAAGTCCCCCAAGGCTACACCTTC.

The chain recombines TRBV20-1 with TRBJ2-1; D not certain. V shed 2 bases and J shed 10 bases, with 3 bases lying between them. Germline V gene sequence: CDR1 DFQATT, CDR2 SNEGSKA (reference sequence). This CDR3 region has 9 residues. The CDR3 region has the DNA TGCAGTGCTAGACTAGAGCAGTTCTTC. Protein product: CSARLEQFF.

CDR3 coding DNA: TGTGCCAGCAGCTTATCCAGGACTGGAAACACCATATATTTT. Residues: CASSLSRTGNTIYF. The chain has TRBV11-2 and TRBJ1-3; D unclear. Germline-derived CDR1 and CDR2 are SGHAT and FQNNGV. V was cut by 2 bases and J by 2 bases, with 7 bases left in between. The CDR3 is made up of 14 amino acids.

The chain is built from TRBV27 and TRBJ1-2; a weak D match, TRBD1 (6 bases). V was trimmed by 6 bases and J by 0 bases, leaving 11 bases between them. Germline V gene data show CDR1 as MNHEY and CDR2 as SMNVEV (reference sequence). CDR3 length: 14 residues. The CDR3 here is CASRPEGANYGYTF. CDR3 DNA: TGTGCCAGCAGACCCGAGGGGGCTAACTATGGCTACACCTTC.

J is TRBJ2-3 and V is TRBV4-1, with 8 bases aligning to TRBD1. The junction had 4 bases not matched to a gene; V was cut back by 3 bases and J by 2 bases. Germline V gene data show CDR1 as MGHRA and CDR2 as YSYEKL. This CDR3 is 15 amino acids long. The CDR3 protein is CASSHPQGVTDTQYF. CDR3 nucleotide sequence: TGCGCCAGCAGCCACCCACAGGGGGTCACAGATACGCAGTATTTT.

The V gene is TRBV5-8, the J gene TRBJ2-3; D remains ambiguous. The germline CDR1 and CDR2 sequences are SGHTS and YDEGEE. The V end was cut by 1 base, the J end by 5 bases, with 5 bases between. The CDR3 contains 12 residues. This CDR3 is CASSLRVDTQYF. As DNA, the CDR3 is TGTGCCAGCAGCTTGCGGGTAGATACGCAGTATTTT.

This rearrangement joins TRBV11-2 to TRBJ1-1, with a weak D call TRBD1 (5 bases). The CDR3 has 13 amino acids. The V end lost 0 bases, the J end lost 7 bases, and 9 bases lay between the germline ends. CDR1 SGHAT and CDR2 FQNNGV come from the germline V gene. The CDR3 sequence: CASSLEEGSEAFF. CDR3 nucleotides: TGTGCCAGCAGCTTAGAGGAGGGGAGTGAAGCTTTCTTT.

The chain recombines TRBV4-1 with TRBJ2-7; perhaps TRBD2 as D (5 bases). Germline CDR1 and CDR2: MGHRA and YSYEKL. This CDR3 region has 13 residues. V lost 4 bases to trimming and J lost 1 base, with 8 bases between them. This CDR3 is CASSPGGSYEQYF. As DNA, the CDR3 is TGCGCCAGCAGCCCAGGAGGTTCCTACGAGCAGTACTTC.